The 32 T cell receptor beta chains listed next were all sequenced from one sample in a study of beta chain features in type 1 diabetes. Isolated RNA was reverse transcribed in full, so expressed TCRB transcripts were sequenced. Here immunoSEQ multiplex PCR was the method, and the copy in TCRdb shows in-frame clones only, minus some. The table lists 130,000 to 150,000 clones, around a tenth of them singletons. Input material: central memory CD4+ T cells from blood. These receptor sequences come from a man aged 18 to 29 in good health.

This clone has only a few counts. The chain recombines TRBV7-8 with TRBJ2-1; weak D call: TRBD1 (6 bases). Germline V gene data show CDR1 as SGHVS and CDR2 as FQNEAQ. The CDR3 loop spans 15 amino acids. V was shortened by 6 bases and J by 0 bases, with 12 bases between the two germline ends. The CDR3 here is CASRTDRGSYNEQFF. The CDR3 DNA follows: TGTGCCAGCAGAACGGACAGAGGCTCCTACAATGAGCAGTTCTTC. Supplemented by reference TRBV7-8 and TRBJ2-1, the full variable domain reads GAGVSQSPRYKVAKRGQDVALRCDPISGHVSLFWYQQALGQGPEFLTYFQNEAQLDKSGLPSDRFFAERPEGSVSTLKIQRTQQEDSAVYLCASRTDRGSYNEQFFGPGTRLTVL.

V is TRBV6-5 and J is TRBJ1-3, with D tentatively TRBD1 (5 bases). Germline CDR1 and CDR2: MNHEY and SVGAGI. This CDR3 region has 12 residues. V was pared by 9 bases and J by 2 bases, with 8 bases between. In DNA form, the CDR3 reads TGTGCCAGGGGGGGGACTGGAAACACCATATATTTT. Translated: CARGGTGNTIYF.

The chain has TRBV28 and TRBJ1-2; D perhaps matches TRBD1 (6 bases). V was cut by 5 bases and J by 4 bases, with 14 bases left in between. Germline CDR1 is MDHEN and CDR2 is SYDVKM. This CDR3 is 14 amino acids long. CDR3 sequence: CASSPDRKTYGYTF. The CDR3 DNA reads TGTGCCAGCAGTCCGGACAGAAAAACCTATGGCTACACCTTC.

This clone was detected many times. V is TRBV29-1 and J is TRBJ2-1; D gene ambiguous. Germline V gene lookup returns CDR1 SQVTM and CDR2 ANQGSEA. Trimming pared 3 bases from V and 1 base from J, leaving 7 bases between. The CDR3 has 13 amino acids. CDR3 sequence (DNA): TGCAGCGTTGAGGCTCGTTCCTACAATGAGCAGTTCTTC. Amino acids: CSVEARSYNEQFF.

This clone was counted only a few times. The chain links TRBV11-1 to TRBJ2-7; no firm D call. Germline V CDR1 and CDR2: SGHAT, FQDESV (reference sequence). The V end lost 1 base, the J end lost 0 bases, and 10 bases lay between the germline ends. The length of the CDR3 is 15 residues. The CDR3 loop reads CASSLDHGDSYEQYF. CDR3 DNA: TGTGCCAGCAGCTTAGATCACGGAGACTCCTACGAGCAGTACTTC.

This clone was detected only a few times. The genes are TRBV18 and TRBJ1-1; 11 bases are a match to TRBD1. The J segment lost 7 bases and the V segment lost 3 bases, leaving 10 bases of the junction unmatched. Germline lookup yields CDR1 KGHSH and CDR2 LQKENI. The CDR3 length is 16 residues. CDR3 protein: CASSPGVRDRGFEAFF. The CDR3 DNA reads as TGTGCCAGCTCACCTGGCGTCCGGGACAGGGGGTTTGAAGCTTTCTTT.

This chain links TRBV27 with TRBJ2-7; D remains unclear. Trimming removed 7 bases at V and 3 bases at J, with 13 bases between. The CDR3 consists of 13 residues. The germline CDR1 and CDR2 sequences are MNHEY and SMNVEV (reference sequence). The CDR3 DNA is TGTGCCAGCAAGAGGCAGACGAGCTACGAGCAGTACTTC. Translation gives CASKRQTSYEQYF.

With regard to this clone: The sample has other DNA sequences that encode this CDR3 too. J is TRBJ2-1 and V is TRBV18; 11 bases map to TRBD2. The CDR3 is 16 amino acids. The germline V gene encodes CDR1 KGHSH and CDR2 LQKENI. The ends lost 3 bases at V and 1 base at J; junction bases unmatched: 2. This CDR3 is CASSPSGGGSYNEQFF. For the CDR3, the DNA is TGTGCCAGCTCACCTAGCGGGGGGGGGTCCTACAATGAGCAGTTCTTC. The variable domain in full, with the rest retrieved from reference TRBV18 and TRBJ2-1, is NAGVMQNPRHLVRRRGQEARLRCSPMKGHSHVYWYRQLPEEGLKFMVYLQKENIIDESGMPKERFSAEFPKEGPSILRIQQVVRGDSAAYFCASSPSGGGSYNEQFFGPGTRLTVL.

This clone was seen at least ten times. The rearrangement joins TRBV11-2 to TRBJ2-7; 7 bases agree with TRBD1. The CDR3 extends over 15 amino acids. Unmatched junction bases numbered 6, after V lost 0 bases and J lost 4 bases. Germline CDR1 reads SGHAT; CDR2 reads FQNNGV. Here the CDR3 reads CASSLERTGDYEQYF. The CDR3 DNA reads TGTGCCAGCAGCTTAGAAAGGACAGGAGATTACGAGCAGTACTTC.

V is TRBV5-6 and J is TRBJ2-5; possibly TRBD1 for D (6 bases). The CDR3 is 15 residues long. The germline V gene encodes CDR1 SGHDT and CDR2 YYEEEE. Trimming stripped 4 bases from V and 1 base from J, with 14 bases between. The CDR3 DNA sequence: TGTGCCAGCAGCCAGCCGGACAGAGCCCAAGAGACCCAGTACTTC. Its translation: CASSQPDRAQETQYF.

This clone was recorded at least ten times. This chain joins TRBV5-4 and TRBJ1-2, with TRBD1 matching 9 bases. The CDR3 is 15 amino acids. Germline V lookup: CDR1 SGHNT, CDR2 YYREEE (reference sequence). With 4 bases clipped from V and 4 bases from J, the junction kept 8 bases outside the gene matches. The CDR3 DNA follows: TGTGCCAGCAGCGCTGAGGGACAGGGCATCTATGGCTACACCTTC. It codes for CASSAEGQGIYGYTF.

The chain links TRBV27 to TRBJ1-2; a possible D gene is TRBD1 (5 bases). V was trimmed by 4 bases and J by 4 bases, leaving 13 bases between them. CDR3 length equals 14 residues. CDR1 and CDR2 (germline): MNHEY, SMNVEV (reference sequence). CDR3 coding DNA: TGTGCCAGCAGTTCCTACAGTAGGGGCTATGGCTACACCTTC. Protein: CASSSYSRGYGYTF.

This clone was counted a few times. The chain combines TRBV30 with TRBJ2-2; 9 nucleotides align to TRBD1. The trim removed 4 bases at V and 5 bases at J, leaving 5 bases unmatched. Germline V lookup: CDR1 GTSNPN, CDR2 SVGIG (reference sequence). CDR3 length: 14 amino acids. CDR3 sequence: CAWTSGQGTGELFF. The CDR3 DNA follows: TGTGCCTGGACCTCGGGACAGGGAACCGGGGAGCTGTTTTTT.

The V and J genes are TRBV18 and TRBJ1-6; TRBD1 matches 11 bases. The CDR3 loop spans 15 amino acids. Germline loops: CDR1 KGHSH, CDR2 LQKENI. The trim removed 4 bases at V and 8 bases at J, leaving 4 bases unmatched. The CDR3 nucleotides read TGTGCCAGCTCACGGCCGGGACAGGGGGATTCACCCCTCCACTTT. Protein sequence: CASSRPGQGDSPLHF.

The V and J genes are TRBV5-8 and TRBJ2-7; 9 nucleotides match TRBD1. Trimming took 7 bases from V and 3 from J; bases not matched to a gene: 11. Per germline, CDR1 SGHTS and CDR2 YDEGEE. The CDR3 extends over 15 amino acids. The CDR3, as DNA: TGTGCCAGCCGTTCCGGGACAGGGTTCGGCTACGAGCAGTACTTC. Protein: CASRSGTGFGYEQYF.

This clone was found a few times. The genes are TRBV4-3 and TRBJ2-1; 11 positions agree with TRBD2. CDR1 LGHNA and CDR2 YSLEER come from the germline V gene. The CDR3 has 16 amino acids. J gave up 7 bases and V 4 bases, and 9 bases lay outside the gene matches. The CDR3 DNA reads TGCGCCAGCAGCCGCAGTGAGACTAGCGGGGAAAATGAGCAGTTCTTC. This sequence encodes CASSRSETSGENEQFF.

This clone showed up just once. The chain combines TRBV9 with TRBJ2-2; D not certain. Germline loops: CDR1 SGDLS, CDR2 YYNGEE. The CDR3 covers 13 residues. Trimming took off 2 bases at V and 1 base at J, with 3 bases between the two ends. The CDR3 DNA follows: TGTGCCAGCAGCGTTAGGAACACCGGGGAGCTGTTTTTT. Encoded protein: CASSVRNTGELFF.

The V and J genes are TRBV9 and TRBJ2-1; 15 bases map to TRBD2. The CDR3 is 16 residues long. The ends lost 3 bases at V and 8 bases at J; junction bases unmatched: 6. The V gene's germline CDR1 is SGDLS and CDR2 YYNGEE. The CDR3 region is CASSARTSGGAHEQFF. CDR3 in DNA: TGTGCCAGCAGCGCCCGGACTAGCGGGGGGGCCCATGAGCAGTTCTTC.

The chain carries TRBV6-5 and TRBJ2-3; TRBD2 aligns across 8 bases. The CDR3 extends over 15 amino acids. The junction had 9 bases not matched to a gene; V was cut back by 8 bases and J by 2 bases. Germline CDR1 reads MNHEY; CDR2 reads SVGAGI. CDR3: CASRVVRGVTDTQYF. CDR3 coding DNA: TGTGCCAGCCGCGTTGTGCGGGGGGTCACAGATACGCAGTATTTT.

This clone has just a few counts. This sequence joins TRBV29-1 and TRBJ1-1; maybe TRBD1 (5 bases). In germline, CDR1 is SQVTM, CDR2 ANQGSEA. Trimming cost V 7 bases and J 5 bases, with 17 bases left between them. This CDR3 is built from 13 residues. The CDR3 DNA reads as TGCAGCGCCCGCCGGGGGGACGGGACTGAAGCTTTCTTT. It encodes CSARRGDGTEAFF. The full variable domain, in which reference TRBV29-1 and TRBJ1-1 provide the parts outside the CDR3, is SAVISQKPSRDICQRGTSLTIQCQVDSQVTMMFWYRQQPGQSLTLIATANQGSEATYESGFVIDKFPISRPNLTFSTLTVSNMSPEDSSIYLCSARRGDGTEAFFGQGTRLTVV.

The V gene is TRBV11-2, the J gene TRBJ2-7; perhaps TRBD1 as D (6 bases). V was clipped by 5 bases and J by 0 bases, with 14 bases between them. The germline V gene encodes CDR1 SGHAT and CDR2 FQNNGV. This CDR3 comprises 15 residues. In nucleotides, the CDR3 is TGTGCCAGCAGCCAGCCTGGGACACTCTCCTACGAGCAGTACTTC. Amino acids: CASSQPGTLSYEQYF.

This clone has only a few counts. CDR3 sequence (DNA): TGTGCCAGCAGCTTCCGGGACAGCCTTAACTATGGCTACACCTTC. This sequence encodes CASSFRDSLNYGYTF. The chain joins TRBV9 to TRBJ1-2, with TRBD1 identical over 7 bases. The CDR3 runs to 15 residues. V shed 4 bases, J shed 1 base, and the junction held 7 bases outside the gene matches. Germline loops: CDR1 SGDLS, CDR2 YYNGEE.

The V gene is TRBV5-4, the J gene TRBJ2-3; weak D call: TRBD1 (6 bases). Between the trimmed V and J ends, which lost 4 bases and 1 base, there was a span of 13 bases. The CDR3 sequence is 15 residues long. CDR1 is SGHNT, CDR2 YYREEE, per germline (reference sequence). The CDR3 region has the DNA TGTGCCAGCAGCCAGGGGACCCTTCGCACAGATACGCAGTATTTT. Its protein product is CASSQGTLRTDTQYF.

In this sample, this clone turned up a few times. V usage is TRBV30 and J usage is TRBJ1-4; TRBD1 matches 7 bases. Trimming removed 5 bases from V and 8 bases from J; junction bases left unmatched: 8. Germline assignment: CDR1 GTSNPN and CDR2 SVGIG (reference sequence). The CDR3 extends over 13 amino acids. The CDR3 sequence is CAWQTGSSEKLFF. The DNA for the CDR3 is TGTGCCTGGCAGACAGGGTCAAGCGAAAAACTGTTTTTT.

This clone was seen only a few times. The chain links TRBV7-9 to TRBJ2-2, with 13 bases identical to TRBD2. Germline CDR1 is SEHNR and CDR2 is FQNEAQ (reference sequence). Trimming removed 5 bases from V and 4 bases from J; junction bases left unmatched: 7. This CDR3 has 17 amino acids. CDR3 in amino acids: CASSPGTSGTITGELFF. DNA of the CDR3: TGTGCCAGCAGCCCAGGGACTAGCGGGACGATCACCGGGGAGCTGTTTTTT.

This clone was seen many times. The V gene is TRBV28, the J gene TRBJ2-1; 9 bases fit TRBD2. The germline gives CDR1 MDHEN, CDR2 SYDVKM. This CDR3 is 14 amino acids long. V trimming: 4 bases; J trimming: 5 bases; junction bases outside the gene matches: 3. This CDR3 reads CASSWRGGHNEQFF. The DNA of the CDR3 is TGTGCCAGCAGTTGGCGGGGGGGCCACAATGAGCAGTTCTTC.

The chain links TRBV7-9 to TRBJ2-7; D is uncertain. The germline V gene has CDR1 SEHNR and CDR2 FQNEAQ (reference sequence). The CDR3 is 12 amino acids. Trimming pared 3 bases from V and 5 bases from J, leaving 8 bases between. The CDR3 DNA sequence: TGTGCCAGCAGCTTGGAGTACCACGAGCAGTACTTC. This encodes CASSLEYHEQYF.

This clone was counted many times. The gene calls are TRBV4-1 and TRBJ2-1, with TRBD2 matching 13 bases. The J segment lost 7 bases and the V segment lost 8 bases, leaving 5 bases of the junction unmatched. Looked up from germline, CDR1 is MGHRA and CDR2 is YSYEKL. The CDR3 length is 14 residues. As DNA, the CDR3 is TGCGCCAGCCGACTAGCGGGGGGACTAAATGAGCAGTTCTTC. Its protein product is CASRLAGGLNEQFF.

Details on this clone: The junction shows a germline mismatch at one end, possibly a read error. The chain is built from TRBV20-1 and TRBJ2-1; D gene ambiguous. The germline V gene encodes CDR1 DFQATT and CDR2 SNEGSKA (reference sequence). The CDR3 contains 10 residues. CDR3 coding DNA: TGCAGTCCTAGTCCAAATGAGCAGTTCTTC. Amino acids: CSPSPNEQFF.

V and J are TRBV9 and TRBJ1-6, with D uncertain. Germline assignment: CDR1 SGDLS and CDR2 YYNGEE. The CDR3 runs to 14 residues. The ends were cut back, 0 bases at V and 4 bases at J, with 5 bases in the middle. CDR3 sequence reads: CASSVDIYNSPLHF. The CDR3 coding sequence is TGTGCCAGCAGCGTAGACATTTATAATTCACCCCTCCACTTT.

The chain joins TRBV5-4 to TRBJ1-6, with 8 positions matching TRBD1. V shed 0 bases, J shed 2 bases, and the junction held 4 bases outside the gene matches. This CDR3 has 17 residues. CDR1 and CDR2 from the germline V gene are SGHNT and YYREEE (reference sequence). This CDR3 reads CASSLDGTGPYNSPLHF. In DNA form, the CDR3 reads TGTGCCAGCAGCTTGGACGGGACAGGCCCCTATAATTCACCCCTCCACTTT. Drawing the rest from reference TRBV5-4 and TRBJ1-6, the complete variable domain is ETGVTQSPTHLIKTRGQQVTLRCSSQSGHNTVSWYQQALGQGPQFIFQYYREEENGRGNFPPRFSGLQFPNYSSELNVNALELDDSALYLCASSLDGTGPYNSPLHFGNGTRLTVT.

This clone was seen more than once but under ten times. V usage is TRBV7-2 and J usage is TRBJ2-5; the match to TRBD2 covers 9 bases. Unmatched junction bases numbered 13, after V lost 4 bases and J lost 4 bases. This CDR3 is 17 amino acids long. Looked up from germline, CDR1 is SGHTA and CDR2 is FQGNSA. CDR3 sequence (DNA): TGTGCCAGCAGCTCCCCGCGAGCGCGGGGGGGCCGAGAGACCCAGTACTTC. Encoded protein: CASSSPRARGGRETQYF.